This passage covers 30 T cell receptor beta chains from one sample sequenced in a study of cytomegalovirus exposure and HLA in healthy donors. Here immunoSEQ multiplex PCR was the method, and the copy in TCRdb shows in-frame clones only, minus some. The table includes 150,000 to 250,000 clones, 84% detected once. Sequencing was carried out using PBMCs. All receptors come from a woman younger than 45 in good health and CMV-seropositive.

J is TRBJ1-4 and V is TRBV2; D unresolved. The ends were cut back, 2 bases at V and 7 bases at J, with 11 bases in the middle. This CDR3 is built from 14 residues. Germline assignment: CDR1 SNHLY and CDR2 FYNNEI. The CDR3 DNA reads as TGTGCCAGCAGTGAACTTCGTCGGAGTGAAAAACTGTTTTTT. It yields the protein CASSELRRSEKLFF.

The CDR3 sequence: CASRDRSGSNYGYTF. CDR3 DNA sequence: TGCGCCAGCAGGGATAGATCAGGGTCTAACTATGGCTACACCTTC. The chain uses TRBV5-1 and TRBJ1-2; D possibly corresponds to TRBD1 (5 bases). Germline CDR1 and CDR2: SGHRS and YFSETQ. This CDR3 is built from 15 residues. V dropped 5 bases and J dropped 0 bases, with 14 bases sitting between them.

The chain carries TRBV10-3 and TRBJ2-7; D unresolved. V lost 5 bases to trimming and J lost 7 bases, with 15 bases between them. This CDR3 has 13 residues. CDR1 ENHRY and CDR2 SYGVKD come from the germline V gene. The CDR3 spells CAISRMLTSEQYF. As DNA, the CDR3 is TGTGCCATCAGTCGCATGCTAACCTCGGAGCAGTACTTC.

This chain uses TRBV2 with TRBJ2-6, with TRBD1 matching 8 bases. The length of the CDR3 is 19 residues. Germline CDR1 reads SNHLY; CDR2 reads FYNNEI. Trimming removed 6 bases from V and 3 bases from J; junction bases left unmatched: 16. The CDR3 region has the DNA TGTGCCAGCAGGGGATTCTCGACAGGGGTAATAGGTGGGGCCAACGTCCTGACTTTC. Protein sequence: CASRGFSTGVIGGANVLTF.

The genes are TRBV7-2 and TRBJ2-7; TRBD1 matches at 9 bases. Unmatched junction bases numbered 6, after V lost 1 base and J lost 5 bases. CDR3 length: 15 amino acids. CDR1 SGHTA and CDR2 FQGNSA come from the germline V gene. CDR3 sequence: CASSLGGQGRDEQYF. CDR3 DNA: TGTGCCAGCAGCTTAGGGGGACAGGGTAGGGACGAGCAGTACTTC.

The chain recombines TRBV18 with TRBJ2-7; TRBD2 matches 14 bases. The CDR3 loop spans 17 amino acids. The J segment lost 5 bases and the V segment lost 3 bases, leaving 9 bases of the junction unmatched. From germline, CDR1 is KGHSH and CDR2 LQKENI. CDR3 region: CASSPRGTSGSTHEQYF. The CDR3 region has the DNA TGTGCCAGCTCACCTCGAGGGACTAGCGGGAGTACCCACGAGCAGTACTTC.

The chain couples TRBV23-1 to TRBJ2-3; TRBD1 aligns across 8 bases. TRBV23-1 belongs to the ORF category, with a function that is uncertain. J was trimmed by 4 bases and V by 3 bases; bases with no gene match: 9. The CDR3 contains 16 residues. The CDR3 DNA is TGCGCCAGCAGTCAGTACGGACAGGGTCAGTCAGATACGCAGTATTTT. This codes for CASSQYGQGQSDTQYF.

V usage is TRBV7-9 and J usage is TRBJ1-1, with a possible D match to TRBD1 (6 bases). The CDR3 contains 14 residues. V was trimmed by 2 bases and J by 5 bases, leaving 12 bases between them. Germline CDR1 reads SEHNR; CDR2 reads FQNEAQ (reference sequence). The CDR3 loop reads CASSLPGVGTEAFF. CDR3 nucleotides: TGTGCCAGCAGCTTACCAGGGGTTGGTACTGAAGCTTTCTTT.

This chain joins TRBV6-5 and TRBJ2-7, with 8 bases lining up with TRBD1. CDR1 and CDR2 (germline): MNHEY, SVGAGI. V lost 5 bases, J lost 2 bases, and 2 bases stayed unmatched. The CDR3 runs 13 residues. The CDR3 loop reads CASSNRGTYEQYF. DNA of the CDR3: TGTGCCAGCAGTAACAGGGGGACCTACGAGCAGTACTTC.

The chain recombines TRBV4-1 with TRBJ2-1; TRBD2 matches at 10 bases. The trim removed 2 bases at V and 9 bases at J, leaving 7 bases unmatched. The CDR3 runs to 15 residues. Germline V gene lookup returns CDR1 MGHRA and CDR2 YSYEKL. This chain's CDR3 is CASSQSSGGWGEQFF. The DNA of the CDR3 is TGCGCCAGCAGCCAATCTAGCGGGGGTTGGGGTGAGCAGTTCTTC.

V is TRBV28 and J is TRBJ2-7; D is unclear. Germline assignment: CDR1 MDHEN and CDR2 SYDVKM. The CDR3 length is 16 residues. Trimming cost V 6 bases and J 0 bases, with 18 bases left between them. CDR3 amino acids: CASSLGAYSYSYEQYF. The CDR3 DNA reads TGTGCCAGCAGCCTGGGCGCCTATTCCTACTCCTACGAGCAGTACTTC.

This sequence joins TRBV5-1 and TRBJ2-7, with D tentatively TRBD1 (6 bases). CDR1 and CDR2 from the germline V gene are SGHRS and YFSETQ. With 3 bases removed from V and 3 bases from J, the gap between germline ends came to 10 bases. The CDR3 contains 13 residues. CDR3 DNA sequence: TGCGCCAGCAGCTACGGACAGATCTACGAGCAGTACTTC. Translated, it gives CASSYGQIYEQYF.

V gene TRBV6-4 combines with J gene TRBJ2-7; TRBD1 matches 10 bases. The germline V gene has CDR1 MRHNA and CDR2 SNTAGT. With 2 bases clipped from V and 6 bases from J, the junction kept 10 bases outside the gene matches. CDR3 length: 16 residues. CDR3 DNA sequence: TGTGCCAGCAGTGACCAACCGGGACAGGGGATAGGCGAGCAGTACTTC. Protein: CASSDQPGQGIGEQYF.

J is TRBJ2-5 and V is TRBV5-1; 7 bases are a match to TRBD2. The germline V gene encodes CDR1 SGHRS and CDR2 YFSETQ. The CDR3 has 15 amino acids. V was pared by 2 bases and J by 4 bases, with 8 bases of the junction left unmatched. The CDR3 bases are TGCGCCAGCAGCTTACGGCGCGGGAGCGGAGAGACCCAGTACTTC. Its protein product is CASSLRRGSGETQYF.

This clone was recorded only once. The chain links TRBV18 to TRBJ2-7, with TRBD1 matching 8 bases. CDR1 is KGHSH, CDR2 LQKENI, per germline. V was pared by 3 bases and J by 7 bases, with 8 bases of the junction left unmatched. The CDR3 has 14 amino acids. CDR3 loop: CASSPNQRTGEQYF. The CDR3, as DNA: TGTGCCAGCTCACCTAACCAGAGGACAGGGGAGCAGTACTTC. The full variable domain, with the rest looked up from reference TRBV18 and TRBJ2-7, is NAGVMQNPRHLVRRRGQEARLRCSPMKGHSHVYWYRQLPEEGLKFMVYLQKENIIDESGMPKERFSAEFPKEGPSILRIQQVVRGDSAAYFCASSPNQRTGEQYFGPGTRLTVT.

This chain links TRBV28 with TRBJ1-3; D not certain. The CDR3 extends over 14 amino acids. Trimming removed 2 bases from V and 0 bases from J, with 5 bases in between. The germline gives CDR1 MDHEN, CDR2 SYDVKM. CDR3 region: CASSLVGSGNTIYF. In nucleotides, the CDR3 is TGTGCCAGCAGTTTAGTCGGCTCTGGAAACACCATATATTTT.

The chain employs TRBV6-1 and TRBJ1-5, with D possibly being TRBD1 (5 bases). From germline, CDR1 is MNHNS and CDR2 SASEGT. Trimming shortened V by 2 bases and J by 12 bases, and 14 bases separated the two germline ends. The CDR3 contains 13 residues. The CDR3 nucleotides are TGTGCCAGCAGTGAACCAGGGATCTGGGGCCAGCATTTT. This gives the protein CASSEPGIWGQHF.

This clone was observed a few times. This chain joins TRBV5-6 and TRBJ1-1, with 7 nucleotides matching TRBD1. Germline lookup yields CDR1 SGHDT and CDR2 YYEEEE. V shed 4 bases and J 1 base; nucleotides not matched to a gene: 4. The CDR3 is 14 residues long. CDR3 protein: CASSPGQPNTEAFF. The CDR3 bases are TGTGCCAGCAGCCCGGGACAGCCGAACACTGAAGCTTTCTTT.

The chain employs TRBV27 and TRBJ2-1; 11 bases fit TRBD2. The CDR3 totals 18 residues. Germline CDR1 is MNHEY and CDR2 is SMNVEV (reference sequence). The ends lost 6 bases at V and 2 bases at J; junction bases unmatched: 12. CDR3 protein: CASRQNPPGLAAYNEQFF. As DNA, the CDR3 is TGTGCCAGCAGACAAAACCCTCCGGGACTAGCGGCCTACAATGAGCAGTTCTTC.

This rearrangement joins TRBV27 to TRBJ2-7, with 7 bases fitting TRBD1. This CDR3 contains 14 residues. V dropped 4 bases and J dropped 4; count of bases not matched to a gene: 7. Germline-derived CDR1 and CDR2 are MNHEY and SMNVEV (reference sequence). The CDR3 loop is CASSSDRSPYEQYF. CDR3 nucleotides: TGTGCCAGCAGTTCGGACAGGTCCCCTTACGAGCAGTACTTC.

This clone was recorded once. The J gene is TRBJ2-7, the V gene TRBV6-4; D remains unclear. Germline V CDR1 and CDR2: MRHNA, SNTAGT. Trimming left V 2 bases short and J 5 bases short, with 4 bases between. The CDR3 is 11 residues long. CDR3 region: CASSDGHEQYF. The DNA of the CDR3 is TGTGCCAGCAGTGACGGGCACGAGCAGTACTTC.

The rearrangement uses TRBV28 and TRBJ2-7; 16 bases agree with TRBD2. The trim removed 5 bases at V and 5 bases at J, leaving 15 bases unmatched. CDR1 is MDHEN and CDR2 is SYDVKM in the germline V gene. CDR3 length: 19 amino acids. Here the CDR3 reads CASSPGLAGGSSNRDEQYF. As DNA, the CDR3 is TGTGCCAGCAGTCCGGGACTAGCGGGAGGGAGTTCTAATCGGGACGAGCAGTACTTC. Combining the CDR3 with reference TRBV28 and TRBJ2-7 gives the whole variable domain DVKVTQSSRYLVKRTGEKVFLECVQDMDHENMFWYRQDPGLGLRLIYFSYDVKMKEKGDIPEGYSVSREKKERFSLILESASTNQTSMYLCASSPGLAGGSSNRDEQYFGPGTRLTVT.

The rearrangement uses TRBV5-1 and TRBJ1-2; 9 nucleotides match TRBD1. The CDR3 sequence is 14 residues long. Losses at the gene ends were 3 bases for V and 7 bases for J; bases not matched to a gene: 7. Germline-derived CDR1 and CDR2 are SGHRS and YFSETQ. The DNA for the CDR3 is TGCGCCAGCAGCTCCACAGGGGGCGGCGGTGGCTACACCTTC. This sequence encodes CASSSTGGGGGYTF.

The rearrangement joins TRBV27 to TRBJ1-5; perhaps TRBD1 as D (5 bases). Germline loops: CDR1 MNHEY, CDR2 SMNVEV (reference sequence). Trimming shortened V by 4 bases and J by 4 bases, and 8 bases separated the two germline ends. The CDR3 sequence is 13 residues long. The CDR3 protein is CASSYQGNQPQHF. As DNA, the CDR3 is TGTGCCAGCAGTTATCAGGGTAATCAGCCCCAGCATTTT.

This chain connects TRBV5-1 to TRBJ1-1; TRBD1 matches at 8 bases. Germline V gene sequence: CDR1 SGHRS, CDR2 YFSETQ. Trimming took 2 bases from V and 0 from J; bases not matched to a gene: 12. CDR3 size: 18 residues. The CDR3 loop reads CASSFKTTGAQMNTEAFF. The CDR3 bases are TGCGCCAGCAGCTTTAAGACGACAGGGGCCCAGATGAACACTGAAGCTTTCTTT.

The rearrangement joins TRBV5-6 to TRBJ1-1; D is uncertain. The CDR3 sequence is 15 residues long. The germline gives CDR1 SGHDT, CDR2 YYEEEE. The V and J ends lost 0 bases and 5 bases respectively, with 14 bases between them. CDR3 in DNA: TGTGCCAGCAGCTTGGGACACGGGCGGGGAACTGAAGCTTTCTTT. Protein: CASSLGHGRGTEAFF.

Here the CDR3 reads CASSLGTGGNEQYF. CDR3 coding DNA: TGTGCCAGCAGTTTGGGGACAGGGGGAAACGAGCAGTACTTC. The V gene is TRBV27, the J gene TRBJ2-7; 11 positions match TRBD1. The germline gives CDR1 MNHEY, CDR2 SMNVEV (reference sequence). The CDR3 is 14 residues long. The V segment lost 3 bases and the J segment 5 bases; nucleotides outside the gene matches: 3.

On this clone: One end of the junction does not line up with germline, which may come from a read error. The rearrangement uses TRBV7-7 and TRBJ2-1; 7 bases align to TRBD1. Germline V gene data show CDR1 as SSHAT and CDR2 as FNYEAQ (reference sequence). This CDR3 is built from 13 residues. CDR3 nucleotides: TGTGCTAGCAGCCTTGACAGGGCAAATGAGCAGTTCTTC. Translated: CASSLDRANEQFF.

J is TRBJ1-1 and V is TRBV29-1; no clear D. V was shortened by 4 bases and J by 1 base, with 7 bases between the two germline ends. This CDR3 has 12 amino acids. CDR1 SQVTM and CDR2 ANQGSEA come from the germline V gene. In DNA, the CDR3 is TGCAGCGTTGGACACCCGAACACTGAAGCTTTCTTT. This translates into CSVGHPNTEAFF.

The chain has TRBV11-2 and TRBJ1-2; D uncertain. Per germline, CDR1 SGHAT and CDR2 FQNNGV. The V end lost 1 base, the J end lost 7 bases, and 19 bases lay between the germline ends. The CDR3 has 16 residues. CDR3 amino acids: CASSLVHRIASSGYTF. CDR3 bases: TGTGCCAGCAGCTTAGTTCATAGGATAGCGTCGAGTGGCTACACCTTC.